This T cell receptor (beta chain) was sequenced in a study of identical twins. Findings and caveats of the study: Monozygotic twins shared more out-of-frame TCR alpha than recombination models predicted.

The CDR3 runs to 15 residues. With 5 bases removed from V and 7 bases from J, the gap between germline ends came to 21 bases. Germline V gene sequence: CDR1 SNHLY, CDR2 FYNNEI. Healthy Caucasian individuals made up all the donors. With regard to this clonotype: What it binds is not known.

TCRdb reprocessed the 5' RACE reads with MiXCR, giving one entry per CDR3 protein. The sample lists roughly 1.6 million distinct CDR3 sequences, around 29% occurring once. The chain employs TRBV2 and TRBJ2-7, with D tentatively TRBD2 (6 bases). Sequenced material: cord blood. The receptor was isolated from a newborn girl in good health. The CDR3 nucleotides read TGTGCCAGCAGTCAAGGCGGGGTAACCAACAATGAGCAGTACTTC. This sequence encodes CASSQGGVTNNEQYF.